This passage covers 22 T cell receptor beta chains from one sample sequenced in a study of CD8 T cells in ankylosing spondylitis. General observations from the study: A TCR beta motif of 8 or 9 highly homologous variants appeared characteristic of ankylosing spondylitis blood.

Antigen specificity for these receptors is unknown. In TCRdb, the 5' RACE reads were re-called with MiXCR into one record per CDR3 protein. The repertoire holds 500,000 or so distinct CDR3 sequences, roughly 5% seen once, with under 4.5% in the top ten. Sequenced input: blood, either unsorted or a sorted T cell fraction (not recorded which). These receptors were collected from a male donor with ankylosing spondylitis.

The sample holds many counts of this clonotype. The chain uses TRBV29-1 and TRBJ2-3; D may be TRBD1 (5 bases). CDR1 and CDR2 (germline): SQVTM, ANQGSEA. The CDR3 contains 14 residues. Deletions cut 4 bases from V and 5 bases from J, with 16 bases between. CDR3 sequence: CSVGVGAAQDTQYF. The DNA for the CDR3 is TGCAGCGTTGGTGTAGGGGCCGCTCAAGATACGCAGTATTTT.

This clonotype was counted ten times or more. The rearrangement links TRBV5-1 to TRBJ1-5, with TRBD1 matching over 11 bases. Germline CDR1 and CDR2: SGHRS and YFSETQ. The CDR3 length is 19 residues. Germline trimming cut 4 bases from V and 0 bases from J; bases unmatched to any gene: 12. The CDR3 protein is CASSPPDRGRIYSNQPQHF. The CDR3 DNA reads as TGCGCCAGCAGCCCCCCGGACAGGGGGCGGATTTATAGCAATCAGCCCCAGCATTTT.

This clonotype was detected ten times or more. This chain's CDR3 is CASSPGTANTGELFF. Here the CDR3 DNA reads TGCGCCAGCAGCCCTGGGACAGCGAACACCGGGGAGCTGTTTTTT. The genes are TRBV5-1 and TRBJ2-2; 7 nucleotides match TRBD1. The CDR3 covers 15 residues. The trim removed 4 bases at V and 0 bases at J, leaving 3 bases unmatched. Germline assignment: CDR1 SGHRS and CDR2 YFSETQ.

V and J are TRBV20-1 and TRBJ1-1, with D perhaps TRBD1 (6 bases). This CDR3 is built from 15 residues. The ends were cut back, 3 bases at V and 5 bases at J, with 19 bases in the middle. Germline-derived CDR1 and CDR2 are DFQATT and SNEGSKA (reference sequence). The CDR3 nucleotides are TGCAGTGCTAGCCTCAGGGGAGGGGGTTTGACTGAAGCTTTCTTT. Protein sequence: CSASLRGGGLTEAFF.

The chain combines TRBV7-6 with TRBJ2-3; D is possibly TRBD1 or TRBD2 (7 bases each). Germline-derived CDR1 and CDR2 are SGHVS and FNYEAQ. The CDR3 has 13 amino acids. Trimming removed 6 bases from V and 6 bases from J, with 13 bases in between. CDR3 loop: CASRGQGGDTQYF. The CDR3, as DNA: TGTGCCAGCAGAGGTCAGGGGGGGGATACGCAGTATTTT.

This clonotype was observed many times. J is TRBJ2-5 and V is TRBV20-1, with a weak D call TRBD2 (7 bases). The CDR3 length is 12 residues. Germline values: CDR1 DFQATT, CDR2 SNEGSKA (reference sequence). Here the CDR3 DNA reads TGCAGCGCTCCGGGGGGCGATGAGACCCAGTACTTC. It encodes CSAPGGDETQYF.

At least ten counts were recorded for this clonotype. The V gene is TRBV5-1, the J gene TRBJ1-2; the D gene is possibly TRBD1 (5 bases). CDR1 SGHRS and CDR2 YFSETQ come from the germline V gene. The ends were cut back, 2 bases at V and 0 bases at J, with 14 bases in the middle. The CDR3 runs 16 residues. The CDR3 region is CASSFGSGPSNYGYTF. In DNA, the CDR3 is TGCGCCAGCAGCTTCGGCTCAGGGCCTTCTAACTATGGCTACACCTTC.

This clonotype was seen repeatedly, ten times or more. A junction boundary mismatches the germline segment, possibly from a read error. The CDR3 loop is CASSLNRRGGGKKLFF. CDR3 bases: TGTGCCAGCAGCCTAAACCGCAGGGGAGGTGGGAAAAAGCTGTTTTTT. This sequence joins TRBV3-1 and TRBJ1-4, with D tentatively TRBD1 (6 bases). This CDR3 is 16 amino acids long. From germline, CDR1 is LGHDT and CDR2 YNNKEL (reference sequence).

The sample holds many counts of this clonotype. CDR3 protein: CASSLNGRAAGELFF. DNA of the CDR3: TGTGCCAGCAGCTTAAACGGGAGGGCCGCCGGGGAGCTGTTTTTT. The V call is TRBV7-2, the J call TRBJ2-2; 8 nucleotides align to TRBD2. V shed 2 bases and J 6 bases; nucleotides not matched to a gene: 5. CDR1 is SGHTA, CDR2 FQGNSA, per germline. This CDR3 has 15 amino acids.

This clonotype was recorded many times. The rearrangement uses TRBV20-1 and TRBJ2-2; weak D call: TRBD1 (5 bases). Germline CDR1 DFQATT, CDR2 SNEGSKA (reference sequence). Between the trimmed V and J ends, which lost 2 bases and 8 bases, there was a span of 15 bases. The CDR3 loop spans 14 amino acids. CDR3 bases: TGCAGTGCTAGACCCTCTTGGGGCCGAGGGGAGCTGTTTTTT. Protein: CSARPSWGRGELFF.

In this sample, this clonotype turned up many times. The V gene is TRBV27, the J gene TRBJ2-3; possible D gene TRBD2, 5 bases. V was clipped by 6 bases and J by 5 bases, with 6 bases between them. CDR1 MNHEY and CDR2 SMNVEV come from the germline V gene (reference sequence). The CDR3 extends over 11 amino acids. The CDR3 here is CASSAGDTQYF. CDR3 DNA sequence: TGTGCCAGCAGCGCGGGAGATACGCAGTATTTT.

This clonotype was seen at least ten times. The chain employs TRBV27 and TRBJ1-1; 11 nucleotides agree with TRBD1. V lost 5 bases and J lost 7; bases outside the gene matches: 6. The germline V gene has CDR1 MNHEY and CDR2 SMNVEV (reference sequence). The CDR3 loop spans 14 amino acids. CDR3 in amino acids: CASSPGTGGDEAFF. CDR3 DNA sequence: TGTGCCAGCAGTCCCGGGACAGGGGGTGATGAAGCTTTCTTT.

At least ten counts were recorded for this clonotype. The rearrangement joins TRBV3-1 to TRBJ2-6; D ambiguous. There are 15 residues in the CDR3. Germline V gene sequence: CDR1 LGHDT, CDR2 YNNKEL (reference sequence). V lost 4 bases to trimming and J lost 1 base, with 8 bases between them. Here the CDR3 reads CASSLIPSGANVLTF. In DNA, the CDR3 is TGTGCCAGCAGCCTGATCCCATCTGGGGCCAACGTCCTGACTTTC.

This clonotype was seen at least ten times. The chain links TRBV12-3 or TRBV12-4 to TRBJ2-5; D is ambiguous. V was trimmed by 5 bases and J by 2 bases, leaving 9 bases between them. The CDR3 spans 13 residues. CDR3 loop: CASSRKPQETQYF. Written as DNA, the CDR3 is TGTGCCAGCAGTCGCAAGCCTCAAGAGACCCAGTACTTC.

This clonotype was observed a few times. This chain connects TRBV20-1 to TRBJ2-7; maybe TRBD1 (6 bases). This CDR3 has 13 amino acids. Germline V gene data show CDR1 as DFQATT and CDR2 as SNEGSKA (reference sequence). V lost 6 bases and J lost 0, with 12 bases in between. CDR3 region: CSAARDTSYEQYF. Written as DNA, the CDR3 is TGCAGTGCAGCACGGGACACCTCCTACGAGCAGTACTTC.

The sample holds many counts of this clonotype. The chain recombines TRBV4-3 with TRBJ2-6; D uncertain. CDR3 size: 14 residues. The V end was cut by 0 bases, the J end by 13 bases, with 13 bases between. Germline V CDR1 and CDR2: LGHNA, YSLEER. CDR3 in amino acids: CASSQDGQAQVLTF. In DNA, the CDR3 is TGCGCCAGCAGCCAAGATGGGCAGGCCCAGGTCCTGACTTTC.

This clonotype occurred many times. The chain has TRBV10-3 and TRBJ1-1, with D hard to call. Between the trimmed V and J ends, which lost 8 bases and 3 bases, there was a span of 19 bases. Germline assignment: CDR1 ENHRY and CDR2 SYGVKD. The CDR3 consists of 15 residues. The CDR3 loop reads CAIGTERFRDTEAFF. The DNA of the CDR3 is TGTGCCATCGGTACAGAGAGGTTTCGCGACACTGAAGCTTTCTTT.

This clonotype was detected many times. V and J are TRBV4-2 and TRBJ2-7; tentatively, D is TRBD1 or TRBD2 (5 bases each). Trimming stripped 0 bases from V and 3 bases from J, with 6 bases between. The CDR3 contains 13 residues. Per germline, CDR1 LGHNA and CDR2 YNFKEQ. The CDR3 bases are TGTGCCAGCAGCCAAGATGGGGGCTACGAGCAGTACTTC. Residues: CASSQDGGYEQYF.

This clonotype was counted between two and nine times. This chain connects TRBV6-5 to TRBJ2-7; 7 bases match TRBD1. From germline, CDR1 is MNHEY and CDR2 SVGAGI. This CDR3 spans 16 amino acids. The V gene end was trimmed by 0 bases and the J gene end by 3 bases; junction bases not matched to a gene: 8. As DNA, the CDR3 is TGTGCCAGCAGTTACTCGAACGACAGGGCGAACTACGAGCAGTACTTC. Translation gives CASSYSNDRANYEQYF.

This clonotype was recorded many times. The CDR3: CASSQDRSDRGTEAFF. The CDR3 DNA is TGCGCCAGCAGCCAAGATCGAAGCGACCGGGGGACTGAAGCTTTCTTT. The chain uses TRBV4-3 and TRBJ1-1; maybe TRBD1 (5 bases). In germline, CDR1 is LGHNA, CDR2 YSLEER. V was clipped by 0 bases and J by 5 bases, with 16 bases between them. The CDR3 spans 16 residues.

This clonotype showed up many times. The CDR3, as DNA: TGCAGTGCTAGAGATGCGGGGTACGAGCAGTACTTC. It encodes CSARDAGYEQYF. The chain couples TRBV20-1 to TRBJ2-7; the D gene is possibly TRBD2 (6 bases). The V end lost 0 bases, the J end lost 4 bases, and 7 bases lay between the germline ends. CDR1 and CDR2 from the germline V gene are DFQATT and SNEGSKA (reference sequence). The CDR3 is 12 amino acids.

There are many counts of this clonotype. CDR3 sequence: CSVEGSSVETQYF. Here the CDR3 DNA reads TGCAGCGTTGAAGGATCCTCCGTGGAGACCCAGTACTTC. The chain couples TRBV29-1 to TRBJ2-5; D is unclear. Germline V lookup: CDR1 SQVTM, CDR2 ANQGSEA. The CDR3 sequence is 13 residues long. V was clipped by 1 base and J by 5 bases, with 11 bases between them. Together with reference TRBV29-1 and TRBJ2-5, the CDR3 gives the full variable domain: SAVISQKPSRDICQRGTSLTIQCQVDSQVTMMFWYRQQPGQSLTLIATANQGSEATYESGFVIDKFPISRPNLTFSTLTVSNMSPEDSSIYLCSVEGSSVETQYFGPGTRLLVL.